These T cell receptor beta chains were read from a single sample in a study of early T cells in non-severe SARS-CoV-2 infection. TCRdb analysed the 5' RACE reads with MiXCR anew, one entry per CDR3 protein. The sample includes 85,000 to 100,000 distinct CDR3 sequences, about 10% seen only once; the top ten take 5.1%. Sequenced material: whole blood. These receptors originate from an adult who was a healthcare worker with PCR-confirmed SARS-CoV-2 infection or an uninfected control (not recorded which). Each CDR3 is given without its conserved first and last residue.

J gene | V gene | CDR3 protein
TRBJ2-1 | TRBV6-5 | ASSYSRLAGVNEQF
TRBJ2-1 | TRBV20-1 | SATERGGEQF
TRBJ2-2 | TRBV29-1 | SVDDRGGTGELF
TRBJ1-3 | TRBV29-1 | SVDVAGNTIY
TRBJ2-5 | TRBV2 | ASIRLAGEETQY
TRBJ1-4 | TRBV7-9 | ASSPWTGGEKLF
TRBJ1-1 | TRBV28 | ASSFGAVNTEAF
TRBJ2-3 | TRBV6-5 | ASSQALRGVDTQY
TRBJ2-4 | TRBV7-9 | ASSLLSKESIQY
TRBJ2-5 | TRBV11-2 | ASSLGDRGHETQY
TRBJ1-1 | TRBV7-9 | ASSPRQGPRFIMNTEAF
TRBJ2-3 | TRBV20-1 | SAPYRGSSTDTQY
TRBJ2-1 | TRBV20-1 | SAAPVTSGAYNEQF
TRBJ2-1 | TRBV28 | ASSLLGAREQF
TRBJ1-5 | TRBV21-1 | ASSNGRQSNQPQH
TRBJ1-1 | TRBV20-1 | SARAGVGAF
TRBJ2-6 | TRBV2 | ASSDGGGANVLT
TRBJ2-4 | TRBV2 | ASSESGARGAIQY
TRBJ2-1 | TRBV10-2 | ASSVGREQF
TRBJ2-6 | TRBV2 | ASSVTRSGANVLT
TRBJ1-6 | TRBV27 | ASSSVGANGGSPLH
TRBJ2-1 | TRBV18 | ASSREMSKQF
TRBJ2-2 | TRBV29-1 | SVGPPGEGTGELF
TRBJ1-5 | TRBV21-1 | ASSKNRLGTGPNQPQH
TRBJ2-3 | TRBV5-4 | ASSPGQTSGPTDTQY
TRBJ2-3 | TRBV19 | ASSIVWRPTDTQY
TRBJ2-3 | TRBV7-9 | ASSFTASGGPTDTQY
TRBJ2-3 | TRBV6-6 | ASSPFRAEVTDTQY
TRBJ2-5 | TRBV20-1 | SARGDPGETQY
TRBJ1-1 | TRBV6-5 | ASSYLRNTEAF